The 9 T cell receptor beta chains below were found in one sample sequenced in a study of blood T cell repertoires in COVID-19. The protocol was immunoSEQ multiplex PCR, while the TCRdb copy is restricted to in-frame clones and leaves out a portion. The sample lists around 70,000 clones; about four fifths were seen once. The sequenced sample consisted of peripheral blood. These receptors originate from a man aged 65-85 years who had recovered from COVID-19.

The rearrangement joins TRBV10-1 to TRBJ2-1; TRBD1 is a possible D gene (6 bases). V gave up 6 bases and J gave up 3 bases, with 15 bases separating them. This CDR3 has 15 residues. Germline CDR1 WNHNN, CDR2 SYGVQD (reference sequence). The CDR3 sequence is CASRVGGACYNEQFF. CDR3 in DNA: TGCGCCAGCAGAGTAGGGGGAGCGTGCTACAATGAGCAGTTCTTC.

The rearrangement links TRBV29-1 to TRBJ2-3; TRBD1 aligns across 7 bases. Germline V gene sequence: CDR1 SQVTM, CDR2 ANQGSEA. This CDR3 spans 15 amino acids. Unmatched junction bases numbered 7, after V lost 4 bases and J lost 0 bases. The CDR3 reads CSVGAVGQSTDTQYF. The CDR3 DNA follows: TGCAGCGTTGGGGCGGTGGGACAGAGCACAGATACGCAGTATTTT.

V and J are TRBV6-1 and TRBJ1-3; D is possibly TRBD1 (5 bases). Trimming stripped 1 base from V and 0 bases from J, with 16 bases between. The germline gives CDR1 MNHNS, CDR2 SASEGT. The CDR3 runs 18 residues. This chain's CDR3 is CASSEGARAHRSGNTIYF. The CDR3 region has the DNA TGTGCCAGCAGTGAAGGGGCCAGGGCCCACCGCTCTGGAAACACCATATATTTT.

This clone was detected only once. The chain employs TRBV12-3 or TRBV12-4 and TRBJ1-5; TRBD1 is a possible D gene (6 bases). The CDR3 is 13 residues long. Trimming shortened V by 6 bases and J by 2 bases, and 8 bases separated the two germline ends. The DNA for the CDR3 is TGTGCCAGCAGCCGACAGGGCAATCAGCCCCAGCATTTT. Translation gives CASSRQGNQPQHF.

The V and J genes are TRBV5-6 and TRBJ1-2; 8 bases map to TRBD1. J lost 4 bases, V lost 3 bases, and 5 bases had no gene match. Germline V CDR1 and CDR2: SGHDT, YYEEEE. The CDR3 runs to 14 residues. CDR3 protein: CASSWTGNAYGYTF. In DNA, the CDR3 is TGTGCCAGCAGCTGGACAGGGAATGCCTATGGCTACACCTTC.

The chain is built from TRBV6-2 or TRBV6-3 and TRBJ2-7; 11 bases map to TRBD1. This CDR3 region has 16 residues. Germline V gene sequence: CDR1 MNHEY, CDR2 SVGEGT. J was trimmed by 4 bases and V by 4 bases; bases with no gene match: 9. As DNA, the CDR3 is TGTGCCAGCAGTTCCGGGACAGGGGGTCATCGTTACGAGCAGTACTTC. This gives the protein CASSSGTGGHRYEQYF.

The J gene is TRBJ1-2, the V gene TRBV15; the match to TRBD1 covers 8 bases. V lost 1 base, J lost 2 bases, and 9 bases stayed unmatched. The CDR3 is made up of 17 amino acids. Germline V gene sequence: CDR1 LNHNV, CDR2 YYDKDF (reference sequence). CDR3: CATSRAHGQGVNYGYTF. The CDR3 bases are TGTGCCACCAGCAGAGCTCATGGACAGGGAGTAAACTATGGCTACACCTTC.

This chain joins TRBV7-8 and TRBJ2-2; no reliable D call. This CDR3 region has 13 residues. V was shortened by 1 base and J by 6 bases, with 6 bases between the two germline ends. Germline CDR1 SGHVS, CDR2 FQNEAQ. CDR3 DNA sequence: TGTGCCAGCAGCTTAGGCGAGCCCGGGGAGCTGTTTTTT. Translated: CASSLGEPGELFF.

The rearrangement joins TRBV11-2 to TRBJ2-5; TRBD1 is a possible D gene (5 bases). In germline, CDR1 is SGHAT, CDR2 FQNNGV. Trimming stripped 4 bases from V and 5 bases from J, with 17 bases between. The CDR3 contains 15 residues. CDR3 sequence: CASSSTAGLEETQYF. DNA for the CDR3: TGTGCCAGCAGCTCAACGGCAGGGTTGGAGGAGACCCAGTACTTC.